Shown below are 4 T cell receptor beta chains from a single sample sequenced in a study of lymphopenia after photon versus proton radiotherapy. Measured with immunoSEQ multiplex PCR; TCRdb has only the in-frame clones, and not every one. The sample includes 53,000 or so clones, around four fifths of them seen just once. This specimen was peripheral blood, taken from a patient treated with photon-based radiotherapy. All receptors come from a man between 45 and 60 years old with gastric cancer.

CDR3 in amino acids: CASSTRQGSNQPQHF. The CDR3 DNA sequence: TGTGCCAGCAGCACACGACAGGGTAGCAATCAGCCCCAGCATTTT. This rearrangement joins TRBV7-2 to TRBJ1-5; TRBD1 matches 7 bases. The CDR3 runs to 15 residues. The germline V gene has CDR1 SGHTA and CDR2 FQGNSA. J lost 0 bases, V lost 5 bases, and 4 bases had no gene match.

This chain uses TRBV7-3 with TRBJ2-2; no clear D. With 3 bases removed from V and 6 bases from J, the gap between germline ends came to 8 bases. The CDR3 totals 13 residues. CDR1 is SGHTA and CDR2 is FQGTGA in the germline V gene. Here the CDR3 reads CASSFSGAGELFF. The DNA of the CDR3 is TGTGCCAGCAGCTTTAGTGGGGCCGGGGAGCTGTTTTTT.

The V and J genes are TRBV18 and TRBJ1-2; no clear D. The CDR3 is 11 amino acids. Germline V gene lookup returns CDR1 KGHSH and CDR2 LQKENI. V was pared by 5 bases and J by 8 bases, with 9 bases between. This CDR3 is CASSGLSGYTF. CDR3 bases: TGTGCCAGCTCAGGCTTAAGCGGCTACACCTTC.

The chain uses TRBV7-6 and TRBJ1-4; D might be TRBD1 (6 bases). The ends were cut back, 1 base at V and 8 bases at J, with 17 bases in the middle. This CDR3 is built from 16 residues. Germline-derived CDR1 and CDR2 are SGHVS and FNYEAQ. The CDR3 spells CASSLGSGAGGEKLFF. DNA of the CDR3: TGTGCCAGCAGCTTAGGTTCGGGGGCTGGTGGAGAAAAACTGTTTTTT.